This T cell receptor (beta chain) was sequenced during a study of T cell repertoires in cytomegalovirus infection. Points from the study as a whole: Ex vivo, HLA-C-restricted CMV-specific TCR beta clonotypes prevailed over the rest of the response.

CDR1 is LNHNV, CDR2 YYDKDF, per germline (reference sequence). V was trimmed by 0 bases and J by 7 bases, leaving 19 bases between them. The CDR3 length is 17 residues. A single record per CDR3 protein comes from TCRdb applying MiXCR to the reads. The repertoire holds approximately 300,000 distinct CDR3 sequences, with 25% to 30% as singletons. Remarks on this clonotype: The antigen remains undetermined.

The chain has TRBV15 and TRBJ2-1; D uncertain. The TCR originated in a human donor in good health (CMV status not recorded). Some clones in this sample may be carry-over from other donors' samples. This specimen consisted of cultured PBMCs, obtained from culture after CMV antigen stimulation. The CDR3 DNA follows: TGTGCCACCAGCAGAGATTACGGGCTAGAGTCCATTAATGAGCAGTTCTTC. This codes for CATSRDYGLESINEQFF.